Presented here are 32 T cell receptor beta chains from one specimen sequenced in a study of CD8 T cells in ankylosing spondylitis (dated by TCRdb to the late 2010s). The library came from 5' RACE. For sequencing, an Illumina HiSeq 2500 was employed. The raw public data were reprocessed by TCRdb itself: fastp quality trimming at Q25, MiXCR clonotype calling, in-frame beta chains only. Rows are unified per CDR3 protein, each entry keeping the most common DNA and genes. Counted in this sample were a few hundred thousand distinct CDR3 sequences; around 20% of them appeared once. Around 8% of the sample is held by the ten biggest clonotypes. Sequences were obtained from blood, either unsorted or a sorted T cell fraction (not recorded which). These receptor sequences come from a male donor with ankylosing spondylitis or in good health (not recorded which).

Details on this clonotype: One base away lies a much larger clone, so this may be a sequencing read error. This chain connects TRBV5-5 to TRBJ2-5, with 7 bases that match TRBD1. With V trimmed by 7 bases and J by 9 bases, 15 bases remained unmatched. Germline CDR1 SGHKS, CDR2 YYEKEE (reference sequence). The CDR3 has 14 residues. CDR3 protein: CASCSETGYQAQYF. Written as DNA, the CDR3 is TGTGCCAGCTGCTCCGAGACAGGGTATCAGGCCCAGTACTTC. Based on the CDR3 plus reference TRBV5-5 and TRBJ2-5, the full variable domain is DAGVTQSPTHLIKTRGQQVTLRCSPISGHKSVSWYQQVLGQGPQFIFQYYEKEERGRGNFPDRFSARQFPNYSSELNVNALLLGDSALYLCASCSETGYQAQYFGPGTRLLVL.

This clonotype showed up just a few times. This chain joins TRBV12-3 or TRBV12-4 and TRBJ2-1; TRBD2 agrees at 7 bases. This CDR3 has 16 amino acids. The V and J ends lost 7 bases and 0 bases, in that order; junction bases with no gene match: 9. For the CDR3, the DNA is TGTGCCAGCACTGAGTCTAGGGAGGGCTCCTACAATGAGCAGTTCTTC. Its translation: CASTESREGSYNEQFF.

This clonotype appeared a few times. The chain links TRBV5-1 to TRBJ1-5, with D maybe TRBD1 (5 bases). This CDR3 is 15 amino acids long. V shed 0 bases and J shed 4 bases, with 11 bases lying between them. Looked up from germline, CDR1 is SGHRS and CDR2 is YFSETQ. The CDR3 DNA reads TGCGCCAGCAGCTTGGACTTGGGGCCGAATCAGCCCCAGCATTTT. It codes for CASSLDLGPNQPQHF. The full variable domain, rest sourced from reference TRBV5-1 and TRBJ1-5, is KAGVTQTPRYLIKTRGQQVTLSCSPISGHRSVSWYQQTPGQGLQFLFEYFSETQRNKGNFPGRFSGRQFSNSRSEMNVSTLELGDSALYLCASSLDLGPNQPQHFGDGTRLSIL.

CDR3 sequence: CAWSAGTPNNSPLHF. CDR3 coding DNA: TGTGCCTGGAGTGCGGGGACACCCAATAATTCACCCCTCCACTTT. V gene TRBV30 combines with J gene TRBJ1-6, with D perhaps TRBD1 (6 bases). Germline CDR1 and CDR2: GTSNPN and SVGIG (reference sequence). This CDR3 region has 15 residues. Trimming left V 1 base short and J 5 bases short, with 12 bases between.

This sequence joins TRBV5-1 and TRBJ1-2; TRBD1 matches 9 bases. The CDR3 spans 14 residues. CDR1 and CDR2 from the germline V gene are SGHRS and YFSETQ. The V and J ends lost 3 bases and 6 bases, in that order; junction bases with no gene match: 6. The CDR3 loop reads CASSYGQGPHGYTF. The DNA for the CDR3 is TGCGCCAGCAGCTACGGACAGGGGCCCCATGGCTACACCTTC.

The chain carries TRBV28 and TRBJ1-5; TRBD1 aligns across 10 bases. CDR1 and CDR2 (germline): MDHEN, SYDVKM. Trimming cost V 5 bases and J 5 bases; bases outside gene matches: 9. The CDR3 runs 16 residues. The chain's CDR3 is CASSPQTGGAYQPQHF. For the CDR3, the DNA is TGTGCCAGCAGTCCACAGACAGGGGGCGCTTATCAGCCCCAGCATTTT.

This clonotype was picked up a small number of times. V is TRBV27 and J is TRBJ2-1; 9 bases match TRBD1. Trimming at V came to 4 bases and at J to 12 bases, leaving 13 bases not matched to a gene. This CDR3 contains 15 residues. The germline V gene has CDR1 MNHEY and CDR2 SMNVEV (reference sequence). The CDR3 DNA reads as TGTGCCAGCAGTTCACAGGGGGCAGTACATAAATCGCAGTTCTTC. Translation: CASSSQGAVHKSQFF.

This clonotype has just a few counts. The V gene is TRBV5-1, the J gene TRBJ1-2, with D tentatively TRBD1 (6 bases). The CDR3 sequence is 14 residues long. Germline loops: CDR1 SGHRS, CDR2 YFSETQ. Trimming left V 0 bases short and J 4 bases short, with 10 bases between. CDR3 amino acids: CASSLVDSSYGYTF. The CDR3 nucleotides are TGCGCCAGCAGCTTGGTGGACAGCAGCTATGGCTACACCTTC.

This clonotype was recorded a few times. The chain couples TRBV5-1 to TRBJ2-1; D remains ambiguous. Trimming removed 6 bases at V and 5 bases at J, with 12 bases between. Looked up from germline, CDR1 is SGHRS and CDR2 is YFSETQ. The CDR3 spans 13 residues. The CDR3 loop is CASNDPGNNEQFF. The DNA of the CDR3 is TGCGCCAGCAACGACCCGGGCAACAATGAGCAGTTCTTC.

This clonotype has just a few counts. This sequence joins TRBV6-2 or TRBV6-3 and TRBJ2-7, with D uncertain. This CDR3 is 16 amino acids long. Germline CDR1 MNHEY, CDR2 SVGEGT. The germline V and J ends were trimmed by 6 bases and 0 bases, with 18 bases remaining between them. The CDR3 loop is CASSYALGGTSYEQYV. In nucleotides, the CDR3 is TGTGCCAGCAGCTACGCCTTGGGCGGAACCTCCTACGAGCAGTACGTC.

In this sample, this clonotype turned up a few times. The chain carries TRBV20-1 and TRBJ2-1; D call uncertain. From germline, CDR1 is DFQATT and CDR2 SNEGSKA (reference sequence). V was pared by 3 bases and J by 6 bases, with 3 bases between. The CDR3 length is 10 residues. DNA of the CDR3: TGCAGTGCTAGTATCAATGAGCAGTTCTTC. Amino acid sequence: CSASINEQFF.

The chain uses TRBV5-1 and TRBJ2-3; 8 bases are shared with TRBD1. The CDR3 contains 14 residues. Germline V gives CDR1 SGHRS, CDR2 YFSETQ. Germline trimming cut 4 bases from V and 7 bases from J; bases unmatched to any gene: 8. DNA for the CDR3: TGCGCCAGCAGCGTGACAGGGGATCTGTATACGCAGTATTTT. Translation: CASSVTGDLYTQYF.

The chain carries TRBV5-1 and TRBJ2-2; TRBD2 matches 8 bases. CDR1 SGHRS and CDR2 YFSETQ come from the germline V gene. V lost 4 bases and J lost 1; bases outside the gene matches: 6. This CDR3 is 16 amino acids long. The CDR3 coding sequence is TGCGCCAGCAGCCGTATCACTAGCGGGAACACCGGGGAGCTGTTTTTT. Its translation is CASSRITSGNTGELFF.

The rearrangement joins TRBV12-3 or TRBV12-4 to TRBJ1-5; no clear D. The CDR3 has 14 residues. Trimming took off 1 base at V and 3 bases at J, with 7 bases between the two ends. The CDR3 is CASSLDVANQPQHF. The CDR3 bases are TGTGCCAGCAGTTTAGACGTCGCCAATCAGCCCCAGCATTTT.

This clonotype was found a few times. The rearrangement uses TRBV9 and TRBJ1-6; D unclear. Germline V gene data show CDR1 as SGDLS and CDR2 as YYNGEE. This CDR3 contains 15 residues. The V end was cut by 2 bases, the J end by 0 bases, with 6 bases between. DNA of the CDR3: TGTGCCAGCAGCGTCTACAGCTCCTATAATTCACCCCTCCACTTT. Amino acids: CASSVYSSYNSPLHF.

CDR3 sequence reads: CASSYRTSGNTGELFF. In DNA form, the CDR3 reads TGCGCCAGCAGTTATAGGACTAGCGGTAACACCGGGGAGCTGTTTTTT. The rearrangement uses TRBV5-1 and TRBJ2-2; 10 bases align to TRBD2. The junction had 6 bases not matched to a gene; V was cut back by 5 bases and J by 2 bases. Germline V gene data show CDR1 as SGHRS and CDR2 as YFSETQ. CDR3 size: 16 residues.

In its sample, this clonotype was seen a few times. The chain uses TRBV6-1 and TRBJ2-1, with 10 nucleotides matching TRBD2. The CDR3 runs to 17 residues. Trimming removed 5 bases from V and 4 bases from J; junction bases left unmatched: 11. CDR1 and CDR2 (germline): MNHNS, SASEGT. The CDR3: CASSRLSSGGAYNEQFF. The CDR3 DNA is TGTGCCAGCAGTCGCCTTTCTAGCGGGGGAGCTTACAATGAGCAGTTCTTC.

This clonotype was seen only a few times. The CDR3 spells CASSQVGLEADTQYF. The CDR3 DNA is TGCGCCAGCAGCCAAGTGGGGCTAGAGGCAGATACGCAGTATTTT. The chain links TRBV4-1 to TRBJ2-3, with D tentatively TRBD1 (5 bases). V lost 1 base and J lost 4, with 12 bases in between. Germline V gene sequence: CDR1 MGHRA, CDR2 YSYEKL. The CDR3 covers 15 residues.

This clonotype has just a few counts. The chain uses TRBV28 and TRBJ2-3; TRBD2 aligns across 7 bases. The CDR3 sequence is 15 residues long. V was clipped by 3 bases and J by 1 base; unmatched bases: 4. The germline CDR1 and CDR2 sequences are MDHEN and SYDVKM. The CDR3 sequence: CASSFVRGGTDTQYF. DNA for the CDR3: TGTGCCAGCAGTTTTGTCCGGGGGGGCACAGATACGCAGTATTTT.

This clonotype was found a few times. The V gene is TRBV6-1, the J gene TRBJ2-1; TRBD2 matches 7 bases. From germline, CDR1 is MNHNS and CDR2 SASEGT. With 6 bases clipped from V and 6 bases from J, the junction kept 8 bases outside the gene matches. The CDR3 spans 14 residues. Here the CDR3 reads CASSPVGLVNEQFF. The DNA of the CDR3 is TGTGCCAGCAGCCCCGTCGGACTAGTCAATGAGCAGTTCTTC.

As for this clonotype: The junction does not match germline at one end; this may be a read error. The V and J genes are TRBV12-3 or TRBV12-4 and TRBJ2-1, with D uncertain. The CDR3 loop spans 12 amino acids. The CDR3 sequence is CASSLPSYEQLF. The CDR3 DNA sequence: TGTGCCAGCAGCTTACCTTCGTATGAGCAGCTCTTC.

This clonotype has only a few counts. The CDR3 DNA reads as TGTGCCAGCAGTTTATCTGGCATCGGCCAAGAGACCCAGTACTTC. Translating it yields CASSLSGIGQETQYF. The V and J genes are TRBV28 and TRBJ2-5; D gene uncertain. The CDR3 consists of 15 residues. The V gene's germline CDR1 is MDHEN and CDR2 SYDVKM. Trimming stripped 1 base from V and 1 base from J, with 10 bases between.

This clonotype has just a few counts. This chain links TRBV7-9 with TRBJ2-1, with D perhaps assigned TRBD1 or TRBD2 (5 bases each). This CDR3 region has 15 residues. CDR1 is SEHNR, CDR2 FQNEAQ, per germline (reference sequence). V was pared by 5 bases and J by 5 bases, with 16 bases between. The CDR3 loop is CASSPRGSLDNEQFF. In DNA form, the CDR3 reads TGTGCCAGCAGCCCCCGGGGCTCTCTGGACAATGAGCAGTTCTTC.

This clonotype was observed many times. CDR3 sequence (DNA): TGCAGTGCTAGGGACTTCTACACCGGGGAGCTGTTTTTT. This translates into CSARDFYTGELFF. This chain connects TRBV20-1 to TRBJ2-2; possible D gene TRBD2, 5 bases. Germline V gene lookup returns CDR1 DFQATT and CDR2 SNEGSKA (reference sequence). V shed 3 bases and J shed 3 bases, with 8 bases lying between them. The CDR3 is made up of 13 amino acids.

This clonotype was observed at least ten times. The rearrangement uses TRBV6-4 and TRBJ1-5; maybe TRBD1 (5 bases). The CDR3 covers 12 residues. Germline values: CDR1 MRHNA, CDR2 SNTAGT. The V end was cut by 3 bases, the J end by 9 bases, with 9 bases between. This CDR3 reads CASSDGGWPQHF. CDR3 nucleotide sequence: TGTGCCAGCAGTGATGGGGGTTGGCCCCAGCATTTT.

This clonotype turned up a few times. The rearrangement links TRBV20-1 to TRBJ1-2; 12 positions agree with TRBD1. This CDR3 spans 15 amino acids. J lost 8 bases, V lost 3 bases, and 10 bases had no gene match. Germline CDR1 reads DFQATT; CDR2 reads SNEGSKA (reference sequence). This CDR3 reads CSASLQGQGAKGYTF. In DNA form, the CDR3 reads TGCAGTGCTAGCCTTCAGGGACAGGGGGCTAAGGGCTACACCTTC.

This clonotype was counted only a few times. The chain joins TRBV2 to TRBJ2-2; D is ambiguous. There are 14 residues in the CDR3. V lost 5 bases and J lost 0, with 7 bases in between. The V gene's germline CDR1 is SNHLY and CDR2 FYNNEI. The CDR3 coding sequence is TGTGCCAGCAGTCCGTACGCGAACACCGGGGAGCTGTTTTTT. Its translation is CASSPYANTGELFF.

The V call is TRBV12-3 or TRBV12-4, the J call TRBJ2-6; D tentatively fits TRBD1 or TRBD2 (5 bases each). The CDR3 is 15 residues long. V was clipped by 3 bases and J by 2 bases, with 8 bases between them. This chain's CDR3 is CASSFWGPGANVLTF. The DNA of the CDR3 is TGTGCCAGCAGTTTTTGGGGACCTGGGGCCAACGTCCTGACTTTC.

The chain recombines TRBV5-1 with TRBJ2-3, with D perhaps matching TRBD1 or TRBD2 (6 bases each). Germline V lookup: CDR1 SGHRS, CDR2 YFSETQ. Trimming removed 1 base from V and 0 bases from J, with 15 bases in between. This CDR3 comprises 17 residues. CDR3 sequence: CASSLMMGGTSTDTQYF. CDR3 DNA sequence: TGCGCCAGCAGCTTGATGATGGGCGGGACAAGCACAGATACGCAGTATTTT. The full variable domain, rest sourced from reference TRBV5-1 and TRBJ2-3, is KAGVTQTPRYLIKTRGQQVTLSCSPISGHRSVSWYQQTPGQGLQFLFEYFSETQRNKGNFPGRFSGRQFSNSRSEMNVSTLELGDSALYLCASSLMMGGTSTDTQYFGPGTRLTVL.

This clonotype occurred many times. V and J are TRBV9 and TRBJ1-4; D is uncertain. The CDR3 runs 14 residues. V lost 5 bases and J lost 4, with 12 bases in between. Per the germline V gene, CDR1 is SGDLS and CDR2 is YYNGEE. Written as DNA, the CDR3 is TGTGCCAGCAGTCCAAGTGGTGGTAATGAAAAACTGTTTTTT. As protein: CASSPSGGNEKLFF.

This clonotype was observed a few times. This chain connects TRBV29-1 to TRBJ1-2; D is uncertain. The CDR3 has 11 amino acids. V was cut by 6 bases and J by 8 bases, with 13 bases left in between. CDR1 is SQVTM and CDR2 is ANQGSEA in the germline V gene. This chain's CDR3 is CSVPAGKGYTF. Written as DNA, the CDR3 is TGCAGCGTACCGGCGGGGAAGGGCTACACCTTC.

The chain couples TRBV20-1 to TRBJ2-3, with 8 bases that match TRBD2. Germline-derived CDR1 and CDR2 are DFQATT and SNEGSKA (reference sequence). Trimming took 6 bases from V and 3 from J; bases not matched to a gene: 5. The CDR3 runs 13 residues. The CDR3 sequence: CSAKLAVTDTQYF. CDR3 nucleotide sequence: TGCAGTGCAAAACTAGCGGTTACAGATACGCAGTATTTT.